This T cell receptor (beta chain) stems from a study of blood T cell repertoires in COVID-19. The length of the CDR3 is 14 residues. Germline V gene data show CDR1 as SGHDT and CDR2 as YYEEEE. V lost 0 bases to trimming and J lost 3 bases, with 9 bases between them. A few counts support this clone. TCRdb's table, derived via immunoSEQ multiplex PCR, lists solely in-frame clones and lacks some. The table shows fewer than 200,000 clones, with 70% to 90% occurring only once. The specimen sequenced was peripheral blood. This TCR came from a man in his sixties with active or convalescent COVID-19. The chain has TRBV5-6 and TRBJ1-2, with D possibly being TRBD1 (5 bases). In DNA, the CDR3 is TGTGCCAGCAGCTTGGGCAGGGTCGACTATGGCTACACCTTC. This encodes CASSLGRVDYGYTF. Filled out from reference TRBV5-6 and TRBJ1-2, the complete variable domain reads DAGVTQSPTHLIKTRGQQVTLRCSPKSGHDTVSWYQQALGQGPQFIFQYYEEEERQRGNFPDRFSGHQFPNYSSELNVNALLLGDSALYLCASSLGRVDYGYTFGSGTRLTVV.